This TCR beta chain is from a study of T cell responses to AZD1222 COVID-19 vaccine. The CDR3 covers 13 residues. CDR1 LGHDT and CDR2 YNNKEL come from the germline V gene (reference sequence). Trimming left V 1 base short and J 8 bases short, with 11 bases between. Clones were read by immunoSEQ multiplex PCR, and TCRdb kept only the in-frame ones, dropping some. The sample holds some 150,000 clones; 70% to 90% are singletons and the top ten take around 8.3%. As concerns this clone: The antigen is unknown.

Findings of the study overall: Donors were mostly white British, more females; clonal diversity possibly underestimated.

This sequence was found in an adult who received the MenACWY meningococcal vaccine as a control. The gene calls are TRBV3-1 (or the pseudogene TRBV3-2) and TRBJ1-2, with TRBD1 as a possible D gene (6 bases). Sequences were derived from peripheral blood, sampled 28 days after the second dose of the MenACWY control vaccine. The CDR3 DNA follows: TGTGCCAGCAGCCAAGGGGGGCTCAAGGGCTACACCTTC. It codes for CASSQGGLKGYTF.